This paragraph reports one T cell receptor beta chain. Its matching antigen is unknown. Profiling relied on immunoSEQ multiplex PCR, and the TCRdb table lists in-frame clones only, not all of them. The data show 30,000 to 40,000 clones, about 70% seen once. This sample is part of a study of vaccination effects on CD4 cells after COVID-19. Findings and limits, study-wide: Of the vaccine-induced clones from healthy vaccinees, merely 1 of 255 recognized common cold coronaviruses as well.

Sequencing followed a ViraFEST assay step that expanded antigen-specific CD4+ T cells with viral peptide pools. Following culture for about ten days, CD4+ T cells were isolated. Participants completed two doses of the BNT162b2 or mRNA-1273 vaccine. All vaccine recipients tested negative for nucleocapsid antibodies and had never contracted SARS-CoV-2 infection. Cultures used around 1.8 million PBMC per well, approximately 9.6 IU/ml IL-2 and about 10 ug/ml peptides. On day 3 and again on day 7, half the medium was replaced with IL-2 medium. Germline CDR1 reads WNHNN; CDR2 reads SYGVQD (reference sequence). V lost 5 bases and J lost 4, with 17 bases in between. There are 15 residues in the CDR3.

The source material was CD4+ T cells from PBMCs cultured with HCoV-229E spike peptides, sampled after COVID-19 vaccination. The source is a human donor who received a COVID-19 vaccine. The V and J genes are TRBV10-1 and TRBJ1-1; D possibly corresponds to TRBD1 (6 bases). DNA for the CDR3: TGCGCCAGCAGTCCGGGGACACCCCGGGCCACTGAAGCTTTCTTT. This encodes CASSPGTPRATEAFF.